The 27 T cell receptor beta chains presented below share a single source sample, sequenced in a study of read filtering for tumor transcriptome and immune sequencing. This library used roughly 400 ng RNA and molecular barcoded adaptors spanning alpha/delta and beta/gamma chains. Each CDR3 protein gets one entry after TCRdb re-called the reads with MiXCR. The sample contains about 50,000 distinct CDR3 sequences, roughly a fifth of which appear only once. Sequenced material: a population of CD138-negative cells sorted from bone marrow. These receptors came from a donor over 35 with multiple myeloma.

This chain's CDR3 is CASRATAYSPLHF. CDR3 nucleotide sequence: TGTGCCAGCAGGGCGACAGCGTACTCACCCCTCCACTTT. The chain is built from TRBV28 and TRBJ1-6; TRBD1 is a possible D gene (5 bases). The CDR3 runs 13 residues. Trimming removed 6 bases at V and 10 bases at J, with 13 bases between. Germline CDR1 is MDHEN and CDR2 is SYDVKM.

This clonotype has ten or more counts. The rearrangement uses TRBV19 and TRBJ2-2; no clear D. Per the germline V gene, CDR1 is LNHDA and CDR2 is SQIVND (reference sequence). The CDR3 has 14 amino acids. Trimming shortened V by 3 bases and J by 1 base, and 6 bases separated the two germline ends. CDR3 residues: CASSILVNTGELFF. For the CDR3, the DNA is TGTGCCAGTAGTATCCTCGTGAACACCGGGGAGCTGTTTTTT.

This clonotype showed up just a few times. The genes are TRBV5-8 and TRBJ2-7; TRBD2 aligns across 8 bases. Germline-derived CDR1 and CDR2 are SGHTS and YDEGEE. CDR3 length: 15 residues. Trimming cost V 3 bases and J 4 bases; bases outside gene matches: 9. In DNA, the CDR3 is TGTGCCAGCAGCTCCCGGGAGGCGGGAGGATACGAGCAGTACTTC. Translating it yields CASSSREAGGYEQYF.

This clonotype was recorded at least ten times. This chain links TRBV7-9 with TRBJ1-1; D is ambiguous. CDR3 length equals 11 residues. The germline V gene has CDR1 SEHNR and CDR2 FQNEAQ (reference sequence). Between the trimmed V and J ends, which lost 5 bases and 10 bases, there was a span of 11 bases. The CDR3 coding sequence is TGTGCCAGCAGCCCGACCCAGCGAGCTTTCTTT. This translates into CASSPTQRAFF.

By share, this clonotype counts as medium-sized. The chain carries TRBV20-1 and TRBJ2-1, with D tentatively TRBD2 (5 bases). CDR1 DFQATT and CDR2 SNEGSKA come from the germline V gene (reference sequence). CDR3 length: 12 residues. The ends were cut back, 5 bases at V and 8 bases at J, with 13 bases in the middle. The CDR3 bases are TGCAGTGCTGTAGAACACGGGGATGAGCAGTTCTTC. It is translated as CSAVEHGDEQFF.

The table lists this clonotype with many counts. The CDR3 here is CASSPTGNSYEQYF. The DNA of the CDR3 is TGCGCCAGCAGCCCTACAGGGAACTCCTACGAGCAGTACTTC. The chain uses TRBV5-1 and TRBJ2-7, with a tentative D call TRBD1 (6 bases). V lost 4 bases and J lost 0, with 11 bases in between. The CDR3 contains 14 residues. The germline V gene has CDR1 SGHRS and CDR2 YFSETQ. Based on the CDR3 plus reference TRBV5-1 and TRBJ2-7, the full variable domain is KAGVTQTPRYLIKTRGQQVTLSCSPISGHRSVSWYQQTPGQGLQFLFEYFSETQRNKGNFPGRFSGRQFSNSRSEMNVSTLELGDSALYLCASSPTGNSYEQYFGPGTRLTVT.

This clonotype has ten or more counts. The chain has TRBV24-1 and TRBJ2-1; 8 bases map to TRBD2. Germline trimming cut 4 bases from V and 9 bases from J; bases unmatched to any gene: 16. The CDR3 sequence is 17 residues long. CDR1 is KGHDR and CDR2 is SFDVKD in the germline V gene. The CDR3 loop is CATSDSFTREGRVEQFF. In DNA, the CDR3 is TGTGCCACCAGTGACTCCTTCACCCGGGAGGGCCGTGTTGAGCAGTTCTTC.

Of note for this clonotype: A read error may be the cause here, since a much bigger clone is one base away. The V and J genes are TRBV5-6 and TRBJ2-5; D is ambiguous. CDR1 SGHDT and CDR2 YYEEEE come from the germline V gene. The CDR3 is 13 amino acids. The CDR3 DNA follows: TGTGCCAGCGGCTTCAGTGTCCAAGAGACCCAGTACTTC. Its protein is CASGFSVQETQYF.

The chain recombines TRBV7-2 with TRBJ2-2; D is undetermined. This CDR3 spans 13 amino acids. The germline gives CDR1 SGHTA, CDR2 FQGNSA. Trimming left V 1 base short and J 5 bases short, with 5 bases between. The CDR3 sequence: CASSLGYTGELFF. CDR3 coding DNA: TGTGCCAGCAGCTTAGGATATACCGGGGAGCTGTTTTTT.

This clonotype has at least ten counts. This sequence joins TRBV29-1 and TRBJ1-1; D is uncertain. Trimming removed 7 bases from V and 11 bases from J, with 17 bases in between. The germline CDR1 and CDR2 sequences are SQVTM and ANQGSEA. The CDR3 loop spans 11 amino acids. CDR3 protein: CSALRGRAAFF. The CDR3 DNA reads TGCAGCGCGTTGCGCGGTCGTGCGGCTTTCTTT.

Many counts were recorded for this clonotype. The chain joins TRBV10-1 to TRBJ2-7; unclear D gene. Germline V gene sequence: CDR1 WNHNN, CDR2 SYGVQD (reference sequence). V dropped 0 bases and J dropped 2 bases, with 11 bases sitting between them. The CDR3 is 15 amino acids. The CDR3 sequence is CASSESAAYTYEQYF. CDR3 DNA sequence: TGCGCCAGCAGTGAGTCGGCGGCGTATACCTACGAGCAGTACTTC.

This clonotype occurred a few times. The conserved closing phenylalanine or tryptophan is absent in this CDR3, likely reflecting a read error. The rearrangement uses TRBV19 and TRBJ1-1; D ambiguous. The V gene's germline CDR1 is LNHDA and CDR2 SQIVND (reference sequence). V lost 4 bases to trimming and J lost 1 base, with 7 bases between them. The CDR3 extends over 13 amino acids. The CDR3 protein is CASSSSGNTEAFI. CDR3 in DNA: TGTGCCAGTAGTAGTTCCGGGAACACTGAAGCTTTCATT.

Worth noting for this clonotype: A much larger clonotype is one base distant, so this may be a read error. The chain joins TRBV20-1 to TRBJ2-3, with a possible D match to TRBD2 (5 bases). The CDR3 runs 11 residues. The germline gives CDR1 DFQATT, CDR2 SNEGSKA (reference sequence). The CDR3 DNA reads TGCAGTGCTTCTAGCACAGATATGCAGTATTTT. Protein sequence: CSASSTDMQYF.

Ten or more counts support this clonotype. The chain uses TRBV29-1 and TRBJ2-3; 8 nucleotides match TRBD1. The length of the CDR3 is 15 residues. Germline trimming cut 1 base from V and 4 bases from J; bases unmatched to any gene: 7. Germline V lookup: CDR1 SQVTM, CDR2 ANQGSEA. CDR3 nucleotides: TGCAGCGTTGAAGGGACAGGGTGGATTCCAGATACGCAGTATTTT. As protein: CSVEGTGWIPDTQYF.

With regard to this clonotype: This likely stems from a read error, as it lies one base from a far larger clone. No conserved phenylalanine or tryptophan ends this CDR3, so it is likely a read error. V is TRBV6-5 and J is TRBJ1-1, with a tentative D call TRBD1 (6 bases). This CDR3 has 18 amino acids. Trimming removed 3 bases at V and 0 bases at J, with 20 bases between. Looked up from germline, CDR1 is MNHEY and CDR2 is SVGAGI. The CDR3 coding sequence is TGTGCCAGCAGTTATATGGGGACACAGGGAAAGTTGAACACTGAAGCTTTCATT. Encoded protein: CASSYMGTQGKLNTEAFI.

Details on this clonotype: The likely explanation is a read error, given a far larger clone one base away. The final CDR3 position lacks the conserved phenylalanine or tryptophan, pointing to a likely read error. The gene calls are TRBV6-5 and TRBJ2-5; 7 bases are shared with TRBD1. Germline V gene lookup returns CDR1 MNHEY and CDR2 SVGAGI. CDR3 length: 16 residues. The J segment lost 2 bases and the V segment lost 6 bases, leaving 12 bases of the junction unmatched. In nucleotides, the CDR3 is TGTGCCAGCAGACAACTGACAGGGATAGGTCAAGAGACCCAGTACTTA. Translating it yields CASRQLTGIGQETQYL.

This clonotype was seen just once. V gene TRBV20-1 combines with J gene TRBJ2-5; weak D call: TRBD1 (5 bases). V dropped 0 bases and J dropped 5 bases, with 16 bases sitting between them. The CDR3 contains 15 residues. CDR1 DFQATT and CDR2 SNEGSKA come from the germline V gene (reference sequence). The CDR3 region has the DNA TGCAGTGCTAGAGATTCCATCAGGGCTGGGGAGACCCAGTACTTC. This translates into CSARDSIRAGETQYF.

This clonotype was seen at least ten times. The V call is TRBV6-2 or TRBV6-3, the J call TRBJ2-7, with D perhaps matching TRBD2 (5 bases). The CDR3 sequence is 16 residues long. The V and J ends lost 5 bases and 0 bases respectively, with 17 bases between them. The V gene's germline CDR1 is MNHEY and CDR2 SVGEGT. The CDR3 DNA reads TGTGCCAGCAGTCTCTCAAGGGAGCGAAGCTCCTACGAGCAGTACTTC. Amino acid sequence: CASSLSRERSSYEQYF.

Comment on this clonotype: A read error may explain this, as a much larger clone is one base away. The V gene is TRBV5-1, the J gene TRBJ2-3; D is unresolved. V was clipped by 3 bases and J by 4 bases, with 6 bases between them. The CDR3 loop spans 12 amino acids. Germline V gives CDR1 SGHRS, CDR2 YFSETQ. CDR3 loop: CASSSFSDTQYF. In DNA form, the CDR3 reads TGCGCCAGCAGCTCGTTTTCAGATACGCAGTATTTT.

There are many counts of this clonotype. The CDR3, as DNA: TGTGCCAGCAGCCCAGGACAGGGCGGCTACGAGCAGTACTTC. This encodes CASSPGQGGYEQYF. The V and J genes are TRBV5-6 and TRBJ2-7, with 8 positions matching TRBD1. The CDR3 consists of 14 residues. Germline assignment: CDR1 SGHDT and CDR2 YYEEEE. With V trimmed by 4 bases and J by 3 bases, 6 bases remained unmatched.

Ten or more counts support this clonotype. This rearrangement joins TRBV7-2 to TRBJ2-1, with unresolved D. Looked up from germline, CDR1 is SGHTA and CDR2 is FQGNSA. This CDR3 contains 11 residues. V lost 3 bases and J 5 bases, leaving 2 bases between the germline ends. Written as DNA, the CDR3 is TGTGCCAGCAGCTTCCACAATGAGCAGTTCTTC. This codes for CASSFHNEQFF.

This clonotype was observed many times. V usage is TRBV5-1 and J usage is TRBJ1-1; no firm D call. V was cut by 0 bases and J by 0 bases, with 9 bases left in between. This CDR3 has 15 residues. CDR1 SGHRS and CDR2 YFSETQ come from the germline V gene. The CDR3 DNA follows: TGCGCCAGCAGCTTGGCCCCAGAATTGAACACTGAAGCTTTCTTT. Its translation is CASSLAPELNTEAFF.

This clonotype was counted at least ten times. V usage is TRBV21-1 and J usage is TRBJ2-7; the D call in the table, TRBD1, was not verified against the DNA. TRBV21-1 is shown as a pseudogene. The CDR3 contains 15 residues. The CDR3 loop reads CASAPGDLFRCEQYF. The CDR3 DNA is TGTGCCAGTGCGCCGGGGGACCTCTTTCGCTGCGAGCAGTACTTC.

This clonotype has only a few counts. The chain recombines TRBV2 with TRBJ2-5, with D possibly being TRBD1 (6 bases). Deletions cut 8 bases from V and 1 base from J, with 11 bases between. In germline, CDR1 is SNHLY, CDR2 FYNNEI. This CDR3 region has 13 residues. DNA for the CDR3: TGTGCCAGCGACAGGACCATCCAAGAGACCCAGTACTTC. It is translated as CASDRTIQETQYF.

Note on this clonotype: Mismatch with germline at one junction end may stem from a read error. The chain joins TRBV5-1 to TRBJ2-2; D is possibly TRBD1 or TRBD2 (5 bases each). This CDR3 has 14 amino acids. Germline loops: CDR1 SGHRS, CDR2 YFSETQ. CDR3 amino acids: CASSSTGPIGELVF. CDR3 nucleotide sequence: TGCGCCAGCAGCTCTACAGGACCCATCGGGGAGCTGGTTTTT.

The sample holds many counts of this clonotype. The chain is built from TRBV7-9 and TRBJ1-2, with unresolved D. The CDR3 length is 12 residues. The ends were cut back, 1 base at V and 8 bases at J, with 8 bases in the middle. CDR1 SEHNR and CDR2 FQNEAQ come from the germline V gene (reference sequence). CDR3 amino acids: CASSLGFQGYTF. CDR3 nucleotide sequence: TGTGCCAGCAGCTTAGGCTTTCAAGGCTACACCTTC.

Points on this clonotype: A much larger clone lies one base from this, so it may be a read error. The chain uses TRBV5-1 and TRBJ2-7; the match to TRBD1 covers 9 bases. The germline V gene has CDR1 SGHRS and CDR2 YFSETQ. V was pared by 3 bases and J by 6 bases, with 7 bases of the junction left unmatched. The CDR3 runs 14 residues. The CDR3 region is CASSSGTGTCEQYF. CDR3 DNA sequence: TGCGCCAGCAGCTCCGGGACAGGGACGTGCGAGCAGTACTTC. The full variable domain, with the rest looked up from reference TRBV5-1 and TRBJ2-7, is KAGVTQTPRYLIKTRGQQVTLSCSPISGHRSVSWYQQTPGQGLQFLFEYFSETQRNKGNFPGRFSGRQFSNSRSEMNVSTLELGDSALYLCASSSGTGTCEQYFGPGTRLTVT.